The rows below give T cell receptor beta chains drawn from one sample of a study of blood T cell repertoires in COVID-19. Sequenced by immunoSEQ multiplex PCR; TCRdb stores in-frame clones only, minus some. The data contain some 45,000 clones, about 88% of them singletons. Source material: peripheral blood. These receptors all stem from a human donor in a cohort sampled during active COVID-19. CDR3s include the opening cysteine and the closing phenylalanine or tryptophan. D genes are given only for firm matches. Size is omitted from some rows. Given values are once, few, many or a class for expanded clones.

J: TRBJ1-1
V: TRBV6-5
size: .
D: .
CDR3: CASTRDILNTEAFF
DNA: TGTGCCAGCACACGGGACATTCTGAACACTGAAGCTTTCTTT

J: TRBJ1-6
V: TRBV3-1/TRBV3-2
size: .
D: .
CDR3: CASSQIENSPLHF
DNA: TGTGCCAGCAGCCAAATAGAAAATTCACCCCTCCACTTT

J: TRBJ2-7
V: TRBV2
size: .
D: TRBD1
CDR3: CASRRQGAPYEQYF
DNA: TGTGCCAGCAGGAGACAGGGGGCTCCCTACGAGCAGTACTTC

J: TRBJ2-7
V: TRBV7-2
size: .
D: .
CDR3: CASSLYTDYEQYF
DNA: TGTGCCAGCAGCTTATATACAGACTACGAGCAGTACTTC

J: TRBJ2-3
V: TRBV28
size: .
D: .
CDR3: CASSVFRGTQYF
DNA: TGTGCCAGCAGTGTTTTTAGAGGTACGCAGTATTTT

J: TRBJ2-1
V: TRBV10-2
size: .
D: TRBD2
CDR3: CASSETWGTSQYDEQFF
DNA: TGCGCCAGCAGTGAGACGTGGGGGACTAGCCAGTATGATGAGCAGTTCTTC

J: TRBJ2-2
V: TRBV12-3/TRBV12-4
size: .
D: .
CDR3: CASSLRGTGELFF
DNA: TGTGCCAGCAGTTTAAGAGGGACCGGGGAGCTGTTTTTT

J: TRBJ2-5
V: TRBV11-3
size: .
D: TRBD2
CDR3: CASSSYVPGLAGGGETQYF
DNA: TGTGCCAGCAGCTCCTACGTCCCGGGACTAGCGGGGGGTGGGGAGACCCAGTACTTC

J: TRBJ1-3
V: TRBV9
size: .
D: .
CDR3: CASSVGQLSGNTIYF
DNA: TGTGCCAGCAGCGTAGGACAGCTCTCTGGAAACACCATATATTTT

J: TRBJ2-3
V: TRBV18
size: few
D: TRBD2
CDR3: CASSLTLISSGGQVDIPDTQYF
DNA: TGTGCCAGCTCACTTACGCTAATTTCTAGCGGGGGGCAAGTAGACATCCCGGATACGCAGTATTTT

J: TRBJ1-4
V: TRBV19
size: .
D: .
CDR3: CASSAEGNEKLFF
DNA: TGTGCCAGTAGTGCGGAGGGTAATGAAAAACTGTTTTTT

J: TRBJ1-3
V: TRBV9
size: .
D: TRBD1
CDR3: CASSVGTGENAGNTIYF
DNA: TGTGCCAGCAGCGTAGGGACAGGGGAAAATGCTGGAAACACCATATATTTT

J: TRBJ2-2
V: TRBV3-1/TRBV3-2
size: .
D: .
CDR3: CASSQGSAGGPPGELFF
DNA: TGTGCCAGCAGCCAAGGTTCTGCAGGGGGGCCCCCCGGGGAGCTGTTTTTT

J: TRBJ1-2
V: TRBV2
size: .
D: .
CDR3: CASRGDSFNYGYTF
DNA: TGTGCCAGCAGGGGAGACTCTTTTAACTATGGCTACACCTTC

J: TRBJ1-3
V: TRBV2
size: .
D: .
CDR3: CASLQDSGNTIYF
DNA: TGTGCCAGCCTACAGGACTCTGGAAACACCATATATTTT

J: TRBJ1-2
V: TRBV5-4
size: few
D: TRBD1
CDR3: CASSLRTGDYGYTF
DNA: TGTGCCAGCAGCTTGAGGACAGGGGACTATGGCTACACCTTC

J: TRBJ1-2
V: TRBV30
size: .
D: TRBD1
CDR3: CAWSTSGTEYGYTF
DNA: TGTGCCTGGTCTACCTCCGGGACAGAGTATGGCTACACCTTC

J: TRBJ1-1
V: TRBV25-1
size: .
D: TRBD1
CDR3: CASSSTGQTEAFF
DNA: TGTGCCAGCAGCTCGACAGGGCAGACTGAAGCTTTCTTT

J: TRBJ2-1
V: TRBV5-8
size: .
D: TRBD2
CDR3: CASSFTSGEYNEQFF
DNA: TGTGCCAGCAGCTTTACTAGCGGGGAATACAATGAGCAGTTCTTC

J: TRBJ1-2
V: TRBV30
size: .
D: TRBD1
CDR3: CAWSVPTGPANYGYTF
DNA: TGTGCCTGGAGTGTGCCGACAGGGCCAGCTAACTATGGCTACACCTTC

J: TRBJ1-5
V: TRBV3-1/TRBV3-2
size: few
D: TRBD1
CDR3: CASSPSRDSMYSNQPQHF
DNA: TGTGCCAGCAGTCCTTCGCGGGACAGCATGTATAGCAATCAGCCCCAGCATTTT

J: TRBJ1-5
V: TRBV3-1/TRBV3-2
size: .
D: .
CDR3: CASSQEKGQPQHF
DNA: TGTGCCAGCAGCCAAGAGAAGGGGCAGCCCCAGCATTTT

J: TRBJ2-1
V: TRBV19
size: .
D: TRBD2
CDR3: CASSIAGGSYNEQFF
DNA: TGTGCCAGTAGTATTGCGGGGGGGAGCTACAATGAGCAGTTCTTC

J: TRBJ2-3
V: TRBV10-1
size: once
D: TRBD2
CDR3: CASSEGRLAGGLSTTQYF
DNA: TGCGCCAGCAGTGAGGGGAGGCTAGCGGGGGGTCTGTCTACTACGCAGTATTTT

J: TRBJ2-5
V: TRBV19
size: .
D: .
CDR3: CASSIDFSGAETQYF
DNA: TGTGCCAGTAGTATAGATTTTTCAGGGGCCGAGACCCAGTACTTC

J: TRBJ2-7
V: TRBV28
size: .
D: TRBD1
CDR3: CASSLYGQERREQYF
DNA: TGTGCCAGCAGTTTATACGGACAGGAGAGAAGGGAGCAGTACTTC

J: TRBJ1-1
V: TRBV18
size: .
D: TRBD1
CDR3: CASSPPGQGGRTEAFF
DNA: TGTGCCAGCTCACCCCCAGGACAGGGCGGTCGAACTGAAGCTTTCTTT

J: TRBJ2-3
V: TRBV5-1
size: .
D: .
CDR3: CASKAGSSTDTQYF
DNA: TGCGCCAGCAAGGCGGGGTCTAGCACAGATACGCAGTATTTT

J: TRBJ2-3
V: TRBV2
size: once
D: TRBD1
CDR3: CASSRRQGRTDTQYF
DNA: TGTGCCAGCAGTAGAAGACAGGGACGGACAGATACGCAGTATTTT

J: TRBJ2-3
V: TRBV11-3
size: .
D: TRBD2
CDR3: CASSWGGDPRDTQYF
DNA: TGTGCCAGCAGCTGGGGGGGAGATCCGAGGGATACGCAGTATTTT

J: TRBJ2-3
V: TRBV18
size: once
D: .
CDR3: CASSSRGDTQYF
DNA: TGTGCCAGCTCCTCCCGGGGGGATACGCAGTATTTT

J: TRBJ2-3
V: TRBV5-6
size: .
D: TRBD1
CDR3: CASRLTGAFIDTQYF
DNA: TGTGCCAGCAGACTGACAGGGGCGTTTATCGATACGCAGTATTTT

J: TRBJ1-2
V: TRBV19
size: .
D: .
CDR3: CASERPSRSYGYTF
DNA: TGTGCCAGTGAGCGACCTTCACGGAGCTATGGCTACACCTTC

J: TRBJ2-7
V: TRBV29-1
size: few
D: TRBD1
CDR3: CSVERTGVDYEQYF
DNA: TGCAGCGTTGAGAGGACAGGGGTGGACTACGAGCAGTACTTC

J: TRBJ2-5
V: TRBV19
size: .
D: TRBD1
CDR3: CASSHRGRDETQYF
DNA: TGTGCCAGTAGTCACAGGGGGAGAGATGAGACCCAGTACTTC

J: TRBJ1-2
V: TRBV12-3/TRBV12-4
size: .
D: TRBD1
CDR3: CASSTRTGPYTF
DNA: TGTGCCAGCAGTACCAGGACAGGGCCGTACACCTTC

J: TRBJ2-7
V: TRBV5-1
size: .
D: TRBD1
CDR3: CASDHYEPRTGLLKYEQYF
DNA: TGCGCCAGCGATCACTACGAGCCGAGGACAGGTTTATTGAAGTACGAGCAGTACTTC

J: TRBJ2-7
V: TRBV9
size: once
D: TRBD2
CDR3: CASSVDSGGTSYEQYF
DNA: TGTGCCAGCAGCGTAGATAGCGGGGGGACCTCCTACGAGCAGTACTTC

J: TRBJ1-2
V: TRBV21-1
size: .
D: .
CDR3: CASSKGAEGYTF
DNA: TGTGCCAGCAGCAAAGGCGCGGAAGGCTACACCTTC

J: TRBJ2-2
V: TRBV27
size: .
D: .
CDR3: CASSFVDSRDTGELFF
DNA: TGTGCCAGCAGTTTTGTTGACAGTAGAGACACCGGGGAGCTGTTTTTT

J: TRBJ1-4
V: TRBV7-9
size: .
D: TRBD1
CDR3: CASSLLTGTNEKLFF
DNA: TGTGCCAGCAGCTTGCTGACAGGGACTAATGAAAAACTGTTTTTT

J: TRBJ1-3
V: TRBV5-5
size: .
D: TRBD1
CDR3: CASSRVGQGMDTIYF
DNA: TGTGCCAGCAGCCGCGTTGGACAGGGCATGGACACCATATATTTT

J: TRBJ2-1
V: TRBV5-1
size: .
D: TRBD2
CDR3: CASSLDAGGANEQFF
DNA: TGCGCCAGCAGCTTGGATGCGGGGGGTGCCAATGAGCAGTTCTTC

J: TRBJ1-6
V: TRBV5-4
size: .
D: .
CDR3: CAPGVWGESPLHF
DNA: TGTGCCCCCGGCGTCTGGGGCGAGTCACCCCTCCACTTT

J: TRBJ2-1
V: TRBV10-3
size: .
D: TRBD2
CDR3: CAISGGGHSYNEQFF
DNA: TGTGCCATCAGCGGGGGGGGCCACTCCTACAATGAGCAGTTCTTC

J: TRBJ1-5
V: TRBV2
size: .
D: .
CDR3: CASSESGQGNQPQHF
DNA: TGTGCCAGCAGTGAATCTGGTCAGGGAAATCAGCCCCAGCATTTT

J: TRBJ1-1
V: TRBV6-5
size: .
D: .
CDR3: CASSLTGGNTEAFF
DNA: TGTGCCAGCAGCCTGACAGGCGGGAACACTGAAGCTTTCTTT

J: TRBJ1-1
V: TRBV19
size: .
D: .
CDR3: CASSAINRNTEAFF
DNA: TGTGCCAGTAGTGCCATAAACAGAAACACTGAAGCTTTCTTT

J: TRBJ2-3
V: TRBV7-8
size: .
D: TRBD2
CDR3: CASSYALAGEDTQYF
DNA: TGTGCCAGCAGCTATGCACTGGCGGGAGAGGATACGCAGTATTTT

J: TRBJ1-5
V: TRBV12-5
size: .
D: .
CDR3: CASGPNLGDQPQHF
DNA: TGTGCTAGTGGTCCCAATTTGGGAGATCAGCCCCAGCATTTT

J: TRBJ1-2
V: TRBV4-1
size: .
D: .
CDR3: CASSQTATGAGYGYTF
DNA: TGCGCCAGCAGCCAAACCGCGACTGGCGCCGGCTATGGCTACACCTTC

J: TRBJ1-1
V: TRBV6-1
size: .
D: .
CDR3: CASSEGALAFF
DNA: TGTGCCAGCAGTGAGGGGGCTTTGGCTTTCTTT

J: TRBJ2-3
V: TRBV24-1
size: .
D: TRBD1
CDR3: CATGTGGPDTQYF
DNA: TGTGCCACCGGGACAGGGGGCCCGGATACGCAGTATTTT

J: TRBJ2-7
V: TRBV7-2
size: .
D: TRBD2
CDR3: CASSSSLAGEQYF
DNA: TGTGCCAGCAGCTCCTCACTAGCGGGGGAGCAGTACTTC

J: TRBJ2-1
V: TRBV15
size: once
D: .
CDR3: CATSRGGHLGDNEQFF
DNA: TGTGCCACCAGCAGAGGCGGTCACTTAGGGGACAATGAGCAGTTCTTC